The entry below describes one TCR beta chain. Its antigen is not known. The TCR beta libraries were generated through quantitative 5'-RACE incorporating molecular barcodes. Using its own MiXCR run on the 5' RACE reads, TCRdb lists one record per CDR3 protein. Altogether under 450,000 distinct CDR3 sequences are present, over 15% being singletons, with the ten largest covering about 0.94%. This entry belongs to a study of CD8 T cells in ankylosing spondylitis. There are 12 residues in the CDR3. V gave up 8 bases and J gave up 3 bases; unmatched junction bases: 3. Looked up from germline, CDR1 is SQVTM and CDR2 is ANQGSEA. Study-wide points: Blood from ankylosing spondylitis patients appeared to carry a characteristic roughly eight-variant TCR beta motif.

Sample: blood, either unsorted or a sorted T cell fraction (not recorded which). The sequence came from a male donor with ankylosing spondylitis. The chain links TRBV29-1 to TRBJ2-5; 10 nucleotides agree with TRBD2. CDR3 coding DNA: TGCAGCTCGCTAGCGGGAGAAGAGACCCAGTACTTC. Translation gives CSSLAGEETQYF.